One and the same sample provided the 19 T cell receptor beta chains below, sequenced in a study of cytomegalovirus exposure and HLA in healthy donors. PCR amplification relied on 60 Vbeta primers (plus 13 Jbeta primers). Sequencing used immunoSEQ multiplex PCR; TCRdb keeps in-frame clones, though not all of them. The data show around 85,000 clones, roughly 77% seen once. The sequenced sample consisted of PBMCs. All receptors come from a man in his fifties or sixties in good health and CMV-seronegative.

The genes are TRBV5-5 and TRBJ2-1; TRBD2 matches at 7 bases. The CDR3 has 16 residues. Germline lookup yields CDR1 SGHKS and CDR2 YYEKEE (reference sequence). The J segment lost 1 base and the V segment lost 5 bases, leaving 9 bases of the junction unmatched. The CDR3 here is CASRRTQRGSYNEQFF. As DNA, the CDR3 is TGTGCCAGCAGGCGGACTCAGCGGGGTTCCTACAATGAGCAGTTCTTC.

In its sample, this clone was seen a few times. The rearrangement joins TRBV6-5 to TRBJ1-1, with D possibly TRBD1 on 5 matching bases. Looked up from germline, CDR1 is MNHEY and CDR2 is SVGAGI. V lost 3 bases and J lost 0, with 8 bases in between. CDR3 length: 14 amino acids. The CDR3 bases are TGTGCCAGCAGTTATAGGGGCATGAACACTGAAGCTTTCTTT. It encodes CASSYRGMNTEAFF.

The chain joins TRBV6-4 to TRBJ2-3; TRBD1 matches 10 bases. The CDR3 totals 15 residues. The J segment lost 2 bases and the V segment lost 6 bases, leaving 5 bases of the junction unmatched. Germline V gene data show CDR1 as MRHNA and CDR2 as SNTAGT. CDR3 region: CASRPGTGDTDTQYF. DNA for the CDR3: TGTGCCAGCAGACCCGGGACAGGGGACACAGATACGCAGTATTTT.

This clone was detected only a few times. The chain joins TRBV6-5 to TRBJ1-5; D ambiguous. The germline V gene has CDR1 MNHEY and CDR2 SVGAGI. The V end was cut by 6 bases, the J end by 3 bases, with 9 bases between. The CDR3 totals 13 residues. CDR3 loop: CASSQDYNQPQHF. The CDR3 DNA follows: TGTGCCAGCAGCCAGGATTACAATCAGCCCCAGCATTTT.

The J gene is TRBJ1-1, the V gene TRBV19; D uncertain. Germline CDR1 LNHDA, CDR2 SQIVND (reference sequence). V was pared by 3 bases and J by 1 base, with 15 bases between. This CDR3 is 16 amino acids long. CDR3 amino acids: CASSIFGAGGNTEAFF. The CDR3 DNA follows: TGTGCCAGTAGTATTTTTGGCGCGGGTGGGAACACTGAAGCTTTCTTT.

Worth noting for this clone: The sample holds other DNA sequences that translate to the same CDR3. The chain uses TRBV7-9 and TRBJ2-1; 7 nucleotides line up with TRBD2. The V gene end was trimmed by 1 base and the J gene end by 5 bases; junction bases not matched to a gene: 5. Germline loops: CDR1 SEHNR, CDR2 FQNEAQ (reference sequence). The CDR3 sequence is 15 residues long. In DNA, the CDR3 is TGTGCCAGCAGCTTAGGGGGGGGACTTAACAATGAGCAGTTCTTC. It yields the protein CASSLGGGLNNEQFF.

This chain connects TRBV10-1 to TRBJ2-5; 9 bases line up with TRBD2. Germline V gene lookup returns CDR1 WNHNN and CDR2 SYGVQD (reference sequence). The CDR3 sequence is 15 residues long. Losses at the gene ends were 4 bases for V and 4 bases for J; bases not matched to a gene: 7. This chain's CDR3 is CASSVGGGAGETQYF. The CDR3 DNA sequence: TGCGCCAGCAGTGTTGGCGGGGGGGCCGGAGAGACCCAGTACTTC.

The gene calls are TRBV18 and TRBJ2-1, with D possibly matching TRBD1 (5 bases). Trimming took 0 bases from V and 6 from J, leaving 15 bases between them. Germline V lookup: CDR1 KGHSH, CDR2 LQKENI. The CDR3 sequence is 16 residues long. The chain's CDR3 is CASSPPPREFSNEQFF. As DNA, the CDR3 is TGTGCCAGCTCACCACCGCCCAGGGAATTCAGCAATGAGCAGTTCTTC.

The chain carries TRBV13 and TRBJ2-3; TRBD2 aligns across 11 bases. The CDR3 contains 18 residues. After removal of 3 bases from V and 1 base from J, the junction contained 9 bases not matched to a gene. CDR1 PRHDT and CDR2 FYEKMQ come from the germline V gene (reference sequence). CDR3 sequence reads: CASSLGLAGGRGTDTQYF. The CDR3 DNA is TGTGCCAGCAGCTTGGGGCTAGCGGGGGGACGGGGCACAGATACGCAGTATTTT.

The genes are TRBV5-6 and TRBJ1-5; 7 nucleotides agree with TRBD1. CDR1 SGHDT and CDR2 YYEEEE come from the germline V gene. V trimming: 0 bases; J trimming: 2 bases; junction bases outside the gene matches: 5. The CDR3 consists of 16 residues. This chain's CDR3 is CASSLGGGWGNQPQHF. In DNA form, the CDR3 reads TGTGCCAGCAGCTTGGGAGGGGGCTGGGGCAATCAGCCCCAGCATTTT.

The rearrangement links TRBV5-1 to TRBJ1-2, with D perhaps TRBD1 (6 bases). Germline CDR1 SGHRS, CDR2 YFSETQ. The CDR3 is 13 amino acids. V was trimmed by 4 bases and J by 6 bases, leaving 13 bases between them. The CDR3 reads CASSPKGTNGYTF. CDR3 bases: TGCGCCAGCAGCCCGAAGGGGACAAATGGCTACACCTTC.

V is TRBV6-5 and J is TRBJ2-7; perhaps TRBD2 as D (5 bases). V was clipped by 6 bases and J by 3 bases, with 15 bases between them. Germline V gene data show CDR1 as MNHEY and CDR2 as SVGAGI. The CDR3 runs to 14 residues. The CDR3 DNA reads TGTGCCAGCAGCCGCGGGCGGACGTACTACGAGCAGTACTTC. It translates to CASSRGRTYYEQYF.

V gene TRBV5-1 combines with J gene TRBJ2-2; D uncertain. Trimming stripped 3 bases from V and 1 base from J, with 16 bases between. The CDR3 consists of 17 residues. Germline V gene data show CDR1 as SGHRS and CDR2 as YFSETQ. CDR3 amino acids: CASSYPPATVNTGELFF. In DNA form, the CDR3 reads TGCGCCAGCAGCTACCCCCCCGCCACGGTGAACACCGGGGAGCTGTTTTTT.

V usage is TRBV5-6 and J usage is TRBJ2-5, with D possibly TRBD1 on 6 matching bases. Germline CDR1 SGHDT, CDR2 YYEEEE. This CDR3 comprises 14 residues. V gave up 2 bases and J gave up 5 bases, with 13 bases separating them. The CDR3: CASSFIGGGETQYF. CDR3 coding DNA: TGTGCCAGCAGCTTCATAGGGGGTGGTGAGACCCAGTACTTC.

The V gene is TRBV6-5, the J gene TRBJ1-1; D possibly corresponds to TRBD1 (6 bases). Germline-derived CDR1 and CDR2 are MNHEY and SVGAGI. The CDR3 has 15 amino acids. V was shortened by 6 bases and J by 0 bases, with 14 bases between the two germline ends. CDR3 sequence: CASRQGGYMNTEAFF. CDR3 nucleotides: TGTGCCAGCAGACAGGGAGGGTACATGAACACTGAAGCTTTCTTT.

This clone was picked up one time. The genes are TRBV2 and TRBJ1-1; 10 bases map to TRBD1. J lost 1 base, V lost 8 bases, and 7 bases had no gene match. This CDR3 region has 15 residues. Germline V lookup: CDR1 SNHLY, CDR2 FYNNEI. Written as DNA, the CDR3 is TGTGCCAGCCTCGGGACAGGGGCACGGAACACTGAAGCTTTCTTT. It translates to CASLGTGARNTEAFF.

This CDR3 reads CAISESSGGGGEQFF. In nucleotides, the CDR3 is TGTGCCATCAGTGAGTCGAGTGGCGGGGGGGGAGAGCAGTTCTTC. The rearrangement joins TRBV10-3 to TRBJ2-1, with 9 nucleotides matching TRBD2. The junction had 7 bases not matched to a gene; V was cut back by 0 bases and J by 10 bases. The CDR3 contains 15 residues. The germline CDR1 and CDR2 sequences are ENHRY and SYGVKD.

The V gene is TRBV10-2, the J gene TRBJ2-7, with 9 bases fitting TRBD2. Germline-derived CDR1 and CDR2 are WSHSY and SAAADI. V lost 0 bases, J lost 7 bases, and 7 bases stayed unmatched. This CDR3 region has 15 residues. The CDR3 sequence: CASSESRLAGWEQYF. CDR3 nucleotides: TGCGCCAGCAGTGAGTCGCGGCTAGCGGGATGGGAGCAGTACTTC.

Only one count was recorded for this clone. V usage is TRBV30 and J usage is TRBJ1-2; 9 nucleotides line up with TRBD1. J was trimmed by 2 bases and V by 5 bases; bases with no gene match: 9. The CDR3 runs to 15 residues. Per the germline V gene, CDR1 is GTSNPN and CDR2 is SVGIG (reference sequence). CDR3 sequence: CAWDALGQGNYGYTF. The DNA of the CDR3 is TGTGCCTGGGATGCCCTGGGACAGGGAAACTATGGCTACACCTTC.